Below, 25 T cell receptor beta chains from the same sample are listed, as sequenced in a study of blood T cell repertoires in COVID-19 (dated by TCRdb to the early 2020s). The library was generated by the immunoSEQ multiplex PCR assay. The immuneACCESS repertoire file appears here via TCRdb, limited to in-frame rearrangements. These files lack a portion of the clones; in checked studies, under half of the deficit traces to unresolved V genes, and the cause of the others is not known. The sample table lists tens of thousands of clones, 85% to 90% of them with a count of one. The ten largest account for roughly a sixth of the sample. Sequenced sample: peripheral blood. These receptor sequences come from an older woman with active COVID-19.

V usage is TRBV7-9 and J usage is TRBJ1-2; no firm D call. Trimming removed 10 bases from V and 4 bases from J, with 13 bases in between. Germline CDR1 SEHNR, CDR2 FQNEAQ (reference sequence). The CDR3 totals 12 residues. The CDR3 DNA sequence: TGTGCCACCGCCCCGGGTCCCTATGGCTACACCTTC. Protein: CATAPGPYGYTF.

The V and J genes are TRBV29-1 and TRBJ2-1, with a tentative D call TRBD2 (7 bases). Deletions cut 6 bases from V and 14 bases from J, with 17 bases between. In germline, CDR1 is SQVTM, CDR2 ANQGSEA. The CDR3 is 11 amino acids. In DNA form, the CDR3 reads TGCAGCGTCGCACAGGGACTATTTGAGTTCTTC. It yields the protein CSVAQGLFEFF.

The chain uses TRBV12-3 or TRBV12-4 and TRBJ1-2; weak D call: TRBD1 (6 bases). CDR3 size: 12 residues. Between the trimmed V and J ends, which lost 10 bases and 0 bases, there was a span of 9 bases. The CDR3 sequence is CAINRANYGYTF. The CDR3 bases are TGTGCCATTAACAGGGCTAACTATGGCTACACCTTC.

The chain combines TRBV14 with TRBJ2-7; 7 bases are a match to TRBD1. Per germline, CDR1 SGHDN and CDR2 FVKESK. The CDR3 runs 17 residues. J gave up 2 bases and V 0 bases, and 10 bases lay outside the gene matches. This CDR3 reads CASSQDLRQGSTYEQYF. The CDR3, as DNA: TGTGCCAGCAGCCAAGATTTGAGACAGGGTAGCACCTACGAGCAGTACTTC.

The chain employs TRBV3-1 (or the pseudogene TRBV3-2) and TRBJ1-2; D not resolved. CDR1 is LGHDT, CDR2 YNNKEL, per germline (reference sequence). This CDR3 comprises 11 residues. V was pared by 8 bases and J by 7 bases, with 11 bases between. CDR3 amino acids: CASGEYGGYTF. DNA for the CDR3: TGTGCCAGCGGGGAGTATGGTGGCTACACCTTC.

This chain links TRBV6-5 with TRBJ2-2, with 13 nucleotides matching TRBD2. Germline loops: CDR1 MNHEY, CDR2 SVGAGI. The CDR3 is made up of 16 amino acids. V shed 2 bases, J shed 6 bases, and the junction held 3 bases outside the gene matches. CDR3 in DNA: TGTGCCAGCAGTTACCGACTAGCGGGGGGCCCCGGGGAGCTGTTTTTT. Its translation: CASSYRLAGGPGELFF.

The rearrangement links TRBV2 to TRBJ2-7, with D tentatively TRBD2 (5 bases). The CDR3 sequence is 13 residues long. The ends were cut back, 5 bases at V and 6 bases at J, with 14 bases in the middle. Looked up from germline, CDR1 is SNHLY and CDR2 is FYNNEI. CDR3 sequence (DNA): TGTGCCAGCAGTCTTCGGGGTCCGATCGAGCAGTACTTC. Encoded protein: CASSLRGPIEQYF.

CDR3 sequence: CASSTTSGLNNEQFF. CDR3 bases: TGTGCCAGCAGCACCACTAGCGGACTGAACAATGAGCAGTTCTTC. V and J are TRBV9 and TRBJ2-1; 8 bases line up with TRBD2. After removal of 4 bases from V and 5 bases from J, the junction contained 8 bases not matched to a gene. CDR1 is SGDLS, CDR2 YYNGEE, per germline. CDR3 length equals 15 residues.

This clone was seen just once. The CDR3 sequence is CASSLLTGRNTEAFF. CDR3 coding DNA: TGTGCCAGCAGCCTCCTTACAGGGAGGAACACTGAAGCTTTCTTT. The rearrangement links TRBV28 to TRBJ1-1, with D possibly being TRBD1 (6 bases). Germline V gene data show CDR1 as MDHEN and CDR2 as SYDVKM. Trimming shortened V by 6 bases and J by 1 base, and 15 bases separated the two germline ends. The CDR3 has 15 residues.

The V gene is TRBV9, the J gene TRBJ2-7; TRBD2 agrees at 12 bases. From germline, CDR1 is SGDLS and CDR2 YYNGEE. The V and J ends lost 4 bases and 5 bases, in that order; junction bases with no gene match: 7. The CDR3 totals 15 residues. The CDR3 spells CASSLRPSGGDEQYF. CDR3 nucleotides: TGTGCCAGCAGCCTAAGGCCTAGCGGGGGGGACGAGCAGTACTTC.

This clone was seen a single time. V gene TRBV29-1 combines with J gene TRBJ1-1, with a tentative D call TRBD1 (6 bases). The germline gives CDR1 SQVTM, CDR2 ANQGSEA. The V gene lost 2 bases and the J gene lost 7 bases, with 17 bases spanning the gap. This CDR3 comprises 14 residues. The CDR3 loop is CSVETGWTSGEAFF. As DNA, the CDR3 is TGCAGCGTTGAAACAGGGTGGACTTCTGGTGAAGCTTTCTTT. Filled out from reference TRBV29-1 and TRBJ1-1, the complete variable domain reads SAVISQKPSRDICQRGTSLTIQCQVDSQVTMMFWYRQQPGQSLTLIATANQGSEATYESGFVIDKFPISRPNLTFSTLTVSNMSPEDSSIYLCSVETGWTSGEAFFGQGTRLTVV.

The V and J genes are TRBV12-3 or TRBV12-4 and TRBJ2-5; no definite D call. The V end lost 5 bases, the J end lost 0 bases, and 7 bases lay between the germline ends. The CDR3 totals 13 residues. The CDR3 spells CASSPGYQETQYF. CDR3 coding DNA: TGTGCCAGCAGTCCCGGGTACCAAGAGACCCAGTACTTC.

The chain carries TRBV5-5 and TRBJ1-1, with D hard to call. The CDR3 has 13 residues. Germline V gene lookup returns CDR1 SGHKS and CDR2 YYEKEE (reference sequence). Trimming took 2 bases from V and 5 from J, leaving 10 bases between them. In DNA, the CDR3 is TGTGCCAGCAGCTTTCAGGCGGGGACTGAAGCTTTCTTT. Its protein product is CASSFQAGTEAFF.

V and J are TRBV18 and TRBJ2-7; 9 nucleotides align to TRBD1. The CDR3 runs to 16 residues. Germline CDR1 and CDR2: KGHSH and LQKENI. With V trimmed by 3 bases and J by 4 bases, 10 bases remained unmatched. In DNA, the CDR3 is TGTGCCAGCTCACCGTACACCGGGACAGGGAGTTACGAGCAGTACTTC. It translates to CASSPYTGTGSYEQYF.

The J gene is TRBJ2-5, the V gene TRBV5-8; 11 positions agree with TRBD2. Per germline, CDR1 SGHTS and CDR2 YDEGEE. This CDR3 spans 16 amino acids. Germline trimming cut 4 bases from V and 1 base from J; bases unmatched to any gene: 6. CDR3 amino acids: CASSMGLAESQETQYF. As DNA, the CDR3 is TGTGCCAGCAGCATGGGACTAGCGGAATCCCAAGAGACCCAGTACTTC. The full variable domain, completed using reference TRBV5-8 and TRBJ2-5, is EAGVTQSPTHLIKTRGQQATLRCSPISGHTSVYWYQQALGLGLQFLLWYDEGEERNRGNFPPRFSGRQFPNYSSELNVNALELEDSALYLCASSMGLAESQETQYFGPGTRLLVL.

This sequence joins TRBV6-5 and TRBJ2-1; TRBD2 agrees at 9 bases. J gave up 4 bases and V 2 bases, and 6 bases lay outside the gene matches. This CDR3 has 16 amino acids. Looked up from germline, CDR1 is MNHEY and CDR2 is SVGAGI. CDR3 protein: CASSYDWRGGYNEQFF. The CDR3 DNA reads TGTGCCAGCAGTTACGACTGGCGGGGGGGGTACAATGAGCAGTTCTTC.

This chain links TRBV10-3 with TRBJ2-1, with D possibly being TRBD2 (6 bases). CDR1 and CDR2 from the germline V gene are ENHRY and SYGVKD. Trimming took 6 bases from V and 8 from J, leaving 17 bases between them. The length of the CDR3 is 14 residues. The CDR3 region is CAIRKEVREDEQFF. Written as DNA, the CDR3 is TGTGCCATCAGAAAGGAGGTCAGGGAGGATGAGCAGTTCTTC.

The V call is TRBV6-6, the J call TRBJ2-1; D is undetermined. Trimming left V 3 bases short and J 5 bases short, with 8 bases between. This CDR3 comprises 13 residues. Germline V gene data show CDR1 as MNHNY and CDR2 as SVGAGI (reference sequence). The DNA of the CDR3 is TGTGCCAGCAGTTATCTGAGGAACAATGAGCAGTTCTTC. Protein: CASSYLRNNEQFF.

The V gene is TRBV4-2, the J gene TRBJ2-7; unclear D gene. CDR3 length: 14 amino acids. CDR1 LGHNA and CDR2 YNFKEQ come from the germline V gene. V lost 0 bases, J lost 5 bases, and 11 bases lay in between. The CDR3 spells CASSQDSGRDEQYF. CDR3 DNA: TGTGCCAGCAGCCAAGATTCGGGTCGGGACGAGCAGTACTTC.

V gene TRBV6-5 combines with J gene TRBJ2-1; 8 bases fit TRBD2. Germline values: CDR1 MNHEY, CDR2 SVGAGI. V lost 2 bases, J lost 3 bases, and 3 bases stayed unmatched. The CDR3 is 15 amino acids. The CDR3, as DNA: TGTGCCAGCAGTTACCGTAGCGGGAACTACAATGAGCAGTTCTTC. This sequence encodes CASSYRSGNYNEQFF.

V and J are TRBV11-3 and TRBJ2-1; a possible D gene is TRBD2 (5 bases). This CDR3 has 13 residues. Germline assignment: CDR1 SGHNT and CDR2 YENEEA. The V gene lost 4 bases and the J gene lost 3 bases, with 7 bases spanning the gap. The CDR3 coding sequence is TGTGCCAGCAGCTATAGCGACTACAATGAGCAGTTCTTC. Encoded protein: CASSYSDYNEQFF.

Here the CDR3 reads CASHTGEANTDTQYF. The CDR3 DNA sequence: TGTGCCAGCCATACAGGCGAGGCTAACACAGATACGCAGTATTTT. The rearrangement uses TRBV5-6 and TRBJ2-3; the D gene is possibly TRBD1 (5 bases). In germline, CDR1 is SGHDT, CDR2 YYEEEE. The CDR3 runs to 15 residues. Trimming cost V 7 bases and J 2 bases, with 17 bases left between them.

This clone was counted only a few times. V is TRBV7-2 and J is TRBJ2-3, with a weak D call TRBD2 (5 bases). The CDR3 spans 15 residues. The V gene lost 0 bases and the J gene lost 5 bases, with 12 bases spanning the gap. Germline V gives CDR1 SGHTA, CDR2 FQGNSA. Here the CDR3 reads CASSLASSFLDTQYF. DNA for the CDR3: TGTGCCAGCAGCTTAGCGTCTAGCTTTTTAGATACGCAGTATTTT.

This chain connects TRBV18 to TRBJ1-4; TRBD1 matches at 8 bases. CDR1 and CDR2 (germline): KGHSH, LQKENI. The V gene end was trimmed by 1 base and the J gene end by 7 bases; junction bases not matched to a gene: 8. The CDR3 loop spans 16 amino acids. CDR3 in DNA: TGTGCCAGCTCACCACTTCGGCAGGGGGCGGGTGAAAAACTGTTTTTT. Translation gives CASSPLRQGAGEKLFF.

The V call is TRBV13, the J call TRBJ1-2; a possible D gene is TRBD1 (6 bases). This CDR3 has 13 amino acids. CDR1 is PRHDT and CDR2 is FYEKMQ in the germline V gene (reference sequence). The V gene lost 2 bases and the J gene lost 5 bases, with 9 bases spanning the gap. CDR3 sequence (DNA): TGTGCCAGCAGCTTAACAGGGAATTATGGCTACACCTTC. This encodes CASSLTGNYGYTF.